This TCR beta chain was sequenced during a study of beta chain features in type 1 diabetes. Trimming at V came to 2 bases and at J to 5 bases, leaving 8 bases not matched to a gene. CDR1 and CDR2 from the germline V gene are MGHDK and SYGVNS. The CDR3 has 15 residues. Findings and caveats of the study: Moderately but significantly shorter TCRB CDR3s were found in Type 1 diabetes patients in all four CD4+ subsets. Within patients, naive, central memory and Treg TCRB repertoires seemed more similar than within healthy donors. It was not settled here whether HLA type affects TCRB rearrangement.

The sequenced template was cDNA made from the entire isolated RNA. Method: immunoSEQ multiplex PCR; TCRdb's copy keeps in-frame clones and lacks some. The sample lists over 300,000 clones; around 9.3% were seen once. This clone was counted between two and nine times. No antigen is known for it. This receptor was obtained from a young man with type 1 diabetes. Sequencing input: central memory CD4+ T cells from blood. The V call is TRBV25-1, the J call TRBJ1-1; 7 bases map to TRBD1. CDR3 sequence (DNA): TGTGCCAGCAGTGAACGGGGCAGGGGGACGACTGAAGCTTTCTTT. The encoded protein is CASSERGRGTTEAFF.